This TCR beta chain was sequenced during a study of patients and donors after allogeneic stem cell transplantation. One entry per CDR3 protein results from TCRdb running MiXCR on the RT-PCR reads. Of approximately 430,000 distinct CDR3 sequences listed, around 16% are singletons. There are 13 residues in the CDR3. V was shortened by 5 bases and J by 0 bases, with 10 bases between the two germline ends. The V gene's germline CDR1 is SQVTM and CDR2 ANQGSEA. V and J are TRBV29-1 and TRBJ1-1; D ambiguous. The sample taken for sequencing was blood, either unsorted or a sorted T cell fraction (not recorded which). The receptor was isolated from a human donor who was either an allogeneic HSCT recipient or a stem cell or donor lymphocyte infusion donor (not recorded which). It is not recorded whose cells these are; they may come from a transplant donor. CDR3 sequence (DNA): TGCAGCGTTCGACGGTCCATGAACACTGAAGCTTTCTTT. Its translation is CSVRRSMNTEAFF. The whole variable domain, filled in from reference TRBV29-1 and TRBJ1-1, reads SAVISQKPSRDICQRGTSLTIQCQVDSQVTMMFWYRQQPGQSLTLIATANQGSEATYESGFVIDKFPISRPNLTFSTLTVSNMSPEDSSIYLCSVRRSMNTEAFFGQGTRLTVV.